Below, one T cell receptor beta chain is given with its context. The antigen is not known. J lost 4 bases, V lost 2 bases, and 2 bases had no gene match. The CDR3 has 13 residues. CDR1 is SQVTM and CDR2 is ANQGSEA in the germline V gene. Absent ophthalmopathy progression within 18 months defined stable Graves' hyperthyroidism. Criteria for exclusion of patients were uncontrolled infection, other autoimmune disease, pregnancy or lactation. RNA transcripts gave rise to amplified TCR beta CDR3 regions. The HTBI primer set served for first-round RT-PCR of the TCR CDR3. TCRdb redid the calling of the multiplex PCR reads with MiXCR, one entry per CDR3 protein. The sample contains some 760,000 distinct CDR3 sequences, 14% of which appear only once. This entry is derived from a study of T cells in Graves' hyperthyroidism and ophthalmopathy. Study information: Peripheral blood specimens were obtained at initial diagnosis, prior to any treatment. Findings and caveats of the study: Most thyroid clonotypes with frequency above 0.001 were detected in blood.

The chain has TRBV29-1 and TRBJ2-1, with 7 bases that match TRBD1. This sequence was found in a woman aged 18-35 years with Graves' hyperthyroidism. The sample consisted of blood. CDR3 DNA: TGCAGCGTTGAATGGGGACAGTACAATGAGCAGTTCTTC. The encoded protein is CSVEWGQYNEQFF.